This note documents a single T cell receptor (beta chain) sequence. The antigen it binds to is not known. The record has no base qualities; no much larger clone is one base away. Donors formed part of the validation cohort, which comprised 120 subjects and was distinct from the first cohort of several hundred subjects. Preparation of the library involved the immunoSEQ multiplex PCR assay. In the original analysis: A statistical classification framework was built for diagnosing cytomegalovirus status from the catalog of TCR beta chain sequences. Imported from immuneACCESS, the table was reduced by TCRdb to in-frame sequences with V and J called. These copies leave out some clones; in studies compared against another copy, an unresolved V gene accounts for under half, and the cause of the remainder is not known. Clonal size and the V and J genes are those of that table, whereas D and trimming came from the DNA. This sample holds around 200,000 clones; roughly 81% were observed only once. Jointly, the top ten make up 1% to 1.5% of the sample.

This entry belongs to a study of cytomegalovirus exposure and HLA in healthy donors (dated by TCRdb to about 2017). General notes on the study: A later analysis indicated that the 120 validation repertoires were generated on the platform also employed for the approximately 670 repertoires of the first cohort. The study aimed to test whether cataloging public T cell receptors could reveal signatures of past pathogen exposure. To predict cytomegalovirus infection status, the study brought together high-throughput TCR immunosequencing, statistical association of individual TCRs with disease status, and machine learning. In addition to the first cohort of several hundred subjects, a separate validation cohort of under 150 different subjects was used.

Compared with germline, V lacks 3 bases and J lacks 14 bases; bases without a gene match: 21. CDR1 is given as SGHRS and CDR2 as YFSETQ, both from the germline V gene. From cysteine to phenylalanine, the CDR3 is 16 amino acids long. CDR3 DNA only is kept here, 48 bases in frame from base 1. What the study reported, not specific to this receptor: It was suggested by the authors that the approach could potentially be generalized to other disease states and immunological phenotypes. Cytomegalovirus status was reported to be diagnosed by the classifier with high specificity and sensitivity in both the original and validation cohorts. A later analysis found that TCRs clustered in the first cohort also tended to co-occur in the 120 validation repertoires, with 94% of cluster scores above 0. Most TCR sequences were seen in very few donors, while some public TCRs were found in many individuals. In vitro tests confirmed that a few of the cytomegalovirus-associated TCR beta chains recognize cytomegalovirus antigens. The validation cohort had no HLA typing available for a later analysis, so co-occurrence within that cohort was assessed over all 110 or so repertoires. The study gave a list of around 170 TCR beta chains associated with cytomegalovirus.

This TCR was sampled from a woman aged 25 to 39 in good health and CMV-seronegative. The chain employs TRBV5-1 and TRBJ2-3, and 7 junctional nucleotides match TRBD1. Sequencing was done on a sample of PBMCs. CDR3 sequence: CASSSGDSHGTDKGYF. In nucleotide form, the sequence is TGCGCCAGCAGCTCAGGGGACAGCCATGGCACAGATAAGGGGTATTTT. Joined to the reference TRBV5-1 and TRBJ2-3 proteins, this CDR3 gives the full variable domain: KAGVTQTPRYLIKTRGQQVTLSCSPISGHRSVSWYQQTPGQGLQFLFEYFSETQRNKGNFPGRFSGRQFSNSRSEMNVSTLELGDSALYLCASSSGDSHGTDKGYFGPGTRLTVL.